The entry that follows covers one T cell receptor beta chain sequence. Its antigen is unknown. The data are from a study of shared clonotypes between healthy human individuals. Whole-study findings and limits: Researchers sampled blood only, noting tissue repertoires likely differ. Clonotypes shared by all four sorted-subset donors had higher generation probabilities than non-shared clonotypes.

The authors ran the assay at deep level. The table came from immunoSEQ multiplex PCR; TCRdb's copy has only in-frame clones and leaves some out. There are approximately 1.5 million clones in the sample; around 98% occur only once, and 0.45% lies in the top ten. Trimming removed 5 bases from V and 2 bases from J; junction bases left unmatched: 5. This CDR3 has 16 amino acids. Germline CDR1 is MNHEY and CDR2 is SMNVEV (reference sequence). This receptor was identified in a man aged 30 to 39 in good health. This chain links TRBV27 with TRBJ2-1, with 11 bases that match TRBD1. The source material was naive CD4+ T cells sorted from blood. The subset: CD45RA+ positively selected. The CDR3 spells CASSPWDRGAYNEQFF. CDR3 nucleotides: TGTGCCAGCAGTCCCTGGGACAGGGGGGCCTACAATGAGCAGTTCTTC.